Listed here are 17 T cell receptor beta chains from one sample, sequenced in a study of blood T cell repertoires in COVID-19. The data were produced by immunoSEQ multiplex PCR, yet TCRdb's version contains in-frame clones alone and is incomplete. The sample carries fewer than 500,000 clones, 80% to 90% recorded once. Sequences were obtained from PBMCs or T cells enriched from blood (not recorded which). Source of these receptors: a man aged 30-40 years who had recovered from COVID-19.

This chain connects TRBV9 to TRBJ1-3; 9 nucleotides agree with TRBD1. Germline loops: CDR1 SGDLS, CDR2 YYNGEE. With V trimmed by 3 bases and J by 4 bases, 5 bases remained unmatched. The CDR3 has 15 residues. In DNA, the CDR3 is TGTGCCAGCAGCGCGGACAGGGGTCCGGGAAACACCATATATTTT. Translated: CASSADRGPGNTIYF.

The V and J genes are TRBV18 and TRBJ1-1; 7 bases agree with TRBD1. The CDR3 sequence is 13 residues long. J lost 2 bases, V lost 6 bases, and 3 bases had no gene match. Germline values: CDR1 KGHSH, CDR2 LQKENI. CDR3 coding DNA: TGTGCCAGCTCCCAGGGGGTAAACACTGAAGCTTTCTTT. Protein: CASSQGVNTEAFF.

V usage is TRBV18 and J usage is TRBJ1-6; 7 positions match TRBD1. This CDR3 contains 15 residues. CDR1 and CDR2 (germline): KGHSH, LQKENI. After removal of 1 base from V and 7 bases from J, the junction contained 4 bases not matched to a gene. DNA of the CDR3: TGTGCCAGCTCACCACAGGACAGGCTGAATTCACCCCTCCACTTT. Translation gives CASSPQDRLNSPLHF. The full variable domain, with the rest looked up from reference TRBV18 and TRBJ1-6, is NAGVMQNPRHLVRRRGQEARLRCSPMKGHSHVYWYRQLPEEGLKFMVYLQKENIIDESGMPKERFSAEFPKEGPSILRIQQVVRGDSAAYFCASSPQDRLNSPLHFGNGTRLTVT.

This chain links TRBV5-1 with TRBJ2-1; 7 bases fit TRBD1. J lost 6 bases, V lost 3 bases, and 12 bases had no gene match. This CDR3 has 16 amino acids. From germline, CDR1 is SGHRS and CDR2 YFSETQ. The CDR3 DNA sequence: TGCGCCAGCAGCTACACTATCCTGGGACAGATCAATGAGCAGTTCTTC. Translating it yields CASSYTILGQINEQFF.

The gene calls are TRBV19 and TRBJ1-2; tentatively, D is TRBD1 (5 bases). CDR1 LNHDA and CDR2 SQIVND come from the germline V gene (reference sequence). With 5 bases removed from V and 0 bases from J, the gap between germline ends came to 16 bases. This CDR3 has 16 residues. CDR3 in DNA: TGTGCCAGTAGTGCCCTGGACACCGGTTCTAACTATGGCTACACCTTC. As protein: CASSALDTGSNYGYTF.

J is TRBJ1-4 and V is TRBV5-1; D uncertain. Germline CDR1 is SGHRS and CDR2 is YFSETQ. CDR3 size: 15 residues. Trimming took off 2 bases at V and 8 bases at J, with 16 bases between the two ends. The CDR3 is CASSLNQVASEKLFF. The CDR3, as DNA: TGCGCCAGCAGCTTAAACCAGGTTGCGTCCGAAAAACTGTTTTTT.

The gene calls are TRBV2 and TRBJ1-4; D might be TRBD1 (5 bases). The V end lost 7 bases, the J end lost 7 bases, and 13 bases lay between the germline ends. This CDR3 region has 13 residues. Germline CDR1 reads SNHLY; CDR2 reads FYNNEI. The CDR3 nucleotides are TGTGCCAGCACATGGACAAATACTGAAAAACTGTTTTTT. Protein: CASTWTNTEKLFF.

The J gene is TRBJ2-2, the V gene TRBV7-9; TRBD1 matches at 7 bases. Trimming cost V 5 bases and J 6 bases; bases outside gene matches: 15. The CDR3 has 17 residues. Germline CDR1 SEHNR, CDR2 FQNEAQ (reference sequence). Written as DNA, the CDR3 is TGTGCCAGCAGCATCGAGGTTGGTCAGGGGGAACCCGGGGAGCTGTTTTTT. Encoded protein: CASSIEVGQGEPGELFF.

The chain links TRBV19 to TRBJ2-2, with TRBD1 matching over 7 bases. The germline V gene has CDR1 LNHDA and CDR2 SQIVND (reference sequence). The CDR3 has 15 residues. V shed 6 bases, J shed 1 base, and the junction held 5 bases outside the gene matches. CDR3: CASRETGKNTGELFF. The CDR3, as DNA: TGTGCCAGTAGAGAGACAGGGAAGAACACCGGGGAGCTGTTTTTT.

This sequence joins TRBV28 and TRBJ2-2; 14 bases map to TRBD2. The CDR3 is made up of 17 amino acids. V lost 6 bases, J lost 4 bases, and 7 bases stayed unmatched. Looked up from germline, CDR1 is MDHEN and CDR2 is SYDVKM. The CDR3 DNA reads as TGTGCCAGCAGACCGGGACTAGCGGGAGTCGGCACCGGGGAGCTGTTTTTT. Translation gives CASRPGLAGVGTGELFF.

This clone has only one observation. CDR3: CASSSLYEQYF. CDR3 nucleotide sequence: TGTGCCAGCAGTTCCCTGTACGAGCAGTACTTC. This chain links TRBV7-9 with TRBJ2-7; D is undetermined. Germline V gene sequence: CDR1 SEHNR, CDR2 FQNEAQ (reference sequence). Trimming removed 6 bases from V and 4 bases from J, with 7 bases in between. The CDR3 has 11 amino acids. The entire variable domain, with the rest obtained from reference TRBV7-9 and TRBJ2-7, is as follows: DTGVSQNPRHKITKRGQNVTFRCDPISEHNRLYWYRQTLGQGPEFLTYFQNEAQLEKSRLLSDRFSAERPKGSFSTLEIQRTEQGDSAMYLCASSSLYEQYFGPGTRLTVT.

This clone was detected only once. CDR3 sequence reads: CASNEYERSYEQYF. The CDR3 DNA is TGTGCCAGCAACGAGTATGAGCGGAGCTACGAGCAGTACTTC. The chain joins TRBV2 to TRBJ2-7, with D maybe TRBD2 (5 bases). V lost 7 bases, J lost 3 bases, and 16 bases lay in between. The CDR3 extends over 14 amino acids. Germline V gene sequence: CDR1 SNHLY, CDR2 FYNNEI.

This clone was counted once. The chain links TRBV11-2 to TRBJ2-1; a weak D match, TRBD1 (6 bases). Germline V gene data show CDR1 as SGHAT and CDR2 as FQNNGV. V was trimmed by 1 base and J by 9 bases, leaving 13 bases between them. The CDR3 totals 14 residues. CDR3: CASSLVARGGEQFF. CDR3 DNA: TGTGCCAGCAGCTTAGTTGCTCGAGGGGGTGAGCAGTTCTTC.

About this clone: Other DNA sequences in this specimen translate into the identical CDR3. V and J are TRBV18 and TRBJ2-3, with D possibly being TRBD2 (5 bases). Trimming took 0 bases from V and 1 from J, leaving 8 bases between them. The length of the CDR3 is 15 residues. Germline lookup yields CDR1 KGHSH and CDR2 LQKENI. CDR3 nucleotides: TGTGCCAGCTCACCACCGGGAGTAGGCACAGATACGCAGTATTTT. It specifies CASSPPGVGTDTQYF.

This chain connects TRBV10-3 to TRBJ2-7; D is unclear. In germline, CDR1 is ENHRY, CDR2 SYGVKD. The CDR3 spans 12 residues. Trimming removed 0 bases from V and 6 bases from J, with 6 bases in between. This CDR3 is CAISESTSEQYF. In nucleotides, the CDR3 is TGTGCCATCAGTGAGTCGACAAGCGAGCAGTACTTC.

V is TRBV6-5 and J is TRBJ2-3; TRBD2 agrees at 10 bases. The CDR3 is 15 amino acids. Germline CDR1 and CDR2: MNHEY and SVGAGI. The J segment lost 6 bases and the V segment lost 2 bases, leaving 5 bases of the junction unmatched. This CDR3 reads CASSYSGRAWDTQYF. CDR3 in DNA: TGTGCCAGCAGTTACAGCGGGAGGGCCTGGGATACGCAGTATTTT.

This clone was seen ten or more times. The chain combines TRBV5-6 with TRBJ2-7; no clear D. This CDR3 region has 13 residues. CDR1 SGHDT and CDR2 YYEEEE come from the germline V gene. V gave up 0 bases and J gave up 5 bases, with 9 bases separating them. The DNA of the CDR3 is TGTGCCAGCAGCTTGGACAGTCTCCACGAGCAGTACTTC. Amino acids: CASSLDSLHEQYF.